This T cell receptor (beta chain) was sequenced during a study of blood T cell repertoires in COVID-19. Study context: COVID-19 samples collected from the United States, Italy and Spain covered acute and convalescent phases. T cells, B-cell-depleted T cells, or PBMCs supplied cDNA or gDNA.

Per the original methods: Amplification with reference gene primers provided the estimates of nucleated cell counts. Generated by immunoSEQ multiplex PCR, the TCRdb table keeps only in-frame clones and is missing some. V and J calls and clone size are given by that table; D and trimming were obtained from the DNA. The table has about 190,000 clones, around 80% seen once. Trimming at V came to 3 bases and at J to 5 bases, leaving 14 bases not matched to a gene. CDR3 length: 18 amino acids. The V gene's germline CDR1 is WSHSY and CDR2 SAAADI. The rearrangement joins TRBV10-2 to TRBJ2-1, with 9 bases aligning to TRBD1. What was sequenced was peripheral blood. The receptor's source is a woman aged 50 to 60 with acute or convalescent COVID-19. The CDR3 protein is CASSEGGLQGARHNEQFF. Written as DNA, the CDR3 is TGCGCCAGCAGTGAAGGGGGGTTACAGGGGGCGCGTCACAATGAGCAGTTCTTC.